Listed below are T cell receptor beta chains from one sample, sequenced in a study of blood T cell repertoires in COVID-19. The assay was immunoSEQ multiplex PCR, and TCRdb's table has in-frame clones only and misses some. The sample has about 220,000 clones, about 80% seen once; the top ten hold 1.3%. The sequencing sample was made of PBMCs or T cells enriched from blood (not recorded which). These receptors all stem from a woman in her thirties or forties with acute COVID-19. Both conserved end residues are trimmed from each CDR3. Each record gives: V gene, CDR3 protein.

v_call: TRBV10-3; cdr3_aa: AISEQKGTSGGYT
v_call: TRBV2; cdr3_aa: ASSMTGGENGYT
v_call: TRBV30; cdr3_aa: AWSEQKNYGYT
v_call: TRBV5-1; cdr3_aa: ASSPLQGTNTEAF
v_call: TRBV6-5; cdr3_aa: ASRIDRGLYGYT
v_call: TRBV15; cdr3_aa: ATSRAREDDEQF
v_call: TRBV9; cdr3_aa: ASSVGSGGYNEQF
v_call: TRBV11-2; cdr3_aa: ASSLHSGGPLEQY
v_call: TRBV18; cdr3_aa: ASSPQGMTNEKLF
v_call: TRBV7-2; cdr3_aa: ASSHLGLSYEQY
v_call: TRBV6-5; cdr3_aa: ASSRQGPAVYGYT